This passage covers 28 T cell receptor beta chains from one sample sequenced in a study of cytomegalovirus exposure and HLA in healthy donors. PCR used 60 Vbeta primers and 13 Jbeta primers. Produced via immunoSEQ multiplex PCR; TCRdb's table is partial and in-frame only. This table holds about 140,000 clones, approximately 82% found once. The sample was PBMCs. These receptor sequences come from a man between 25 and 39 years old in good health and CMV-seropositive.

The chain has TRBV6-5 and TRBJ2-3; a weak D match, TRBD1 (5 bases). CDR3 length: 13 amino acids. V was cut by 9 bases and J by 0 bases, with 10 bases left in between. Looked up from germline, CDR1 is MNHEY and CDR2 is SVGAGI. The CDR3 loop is CASYRPSTDTQYF. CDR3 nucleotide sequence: TGTGCCAGTTACAGGCCCAGCACAGATACGCAGTATTTT.

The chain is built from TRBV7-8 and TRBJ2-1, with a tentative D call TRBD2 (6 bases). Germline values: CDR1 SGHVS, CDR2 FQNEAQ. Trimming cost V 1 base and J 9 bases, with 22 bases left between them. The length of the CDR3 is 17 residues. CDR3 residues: CASSLVRIADSTGEQFF. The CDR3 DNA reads TGTGCCAGCAGCTTAGTCCGAATAGCGGATTCAACAGGTGAGCAGTTCTTC. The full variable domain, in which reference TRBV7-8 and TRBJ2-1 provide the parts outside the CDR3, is GAGVSQSPRYKVAKRGQDVALRCDPISGHVSLFWYQQALGQGPEFLTYFQNEAQLDKSGLPSDRFFAERPEGSVSTLKIQRTQQEDSAVYLCASSLVRIADSTGEQFFGPGTRLTVL.

The CDR3 nucleotides read TGTGCCAGCAGTACCTCCGGGACTAGCGGGGGACCTACCGGGGAGCTGTTTTTT. This codes for CASSTSGTSGGPTGELFF. The rearrangement uses TRBV28 and TRBJ2-2, with 14 bases that match TRBD2. The germline V gene has CDR1 MDHEN and CDR2 SYDVKM. The V segment lost 5 bases and the J segment 5 bases; nucleotides outside the gene matches: 10. CDR3 size: 18 residues.

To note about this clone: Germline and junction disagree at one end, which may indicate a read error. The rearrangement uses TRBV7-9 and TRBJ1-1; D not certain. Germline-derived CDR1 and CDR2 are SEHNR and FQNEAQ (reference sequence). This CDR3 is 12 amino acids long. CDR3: CSSSSDVFKAFF. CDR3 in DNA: TGTTCCAGCAGCTCAGATGTTTTTAAAGCTTTCTTT.

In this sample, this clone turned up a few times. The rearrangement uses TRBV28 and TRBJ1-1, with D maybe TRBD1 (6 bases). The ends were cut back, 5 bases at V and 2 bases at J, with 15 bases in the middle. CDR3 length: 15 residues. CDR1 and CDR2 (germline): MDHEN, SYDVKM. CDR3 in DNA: TGTGCCAGCAGTCCTCGCAGGACAGTTAACACTGAAGCTTTCTTT. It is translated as CASSPRRTVNTEAFF.

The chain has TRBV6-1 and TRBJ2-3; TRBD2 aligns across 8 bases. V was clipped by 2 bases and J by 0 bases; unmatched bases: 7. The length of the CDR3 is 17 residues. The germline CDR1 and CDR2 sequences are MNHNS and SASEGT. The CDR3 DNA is TGTGCCAGCAGTGAACCTAGAGCGGGAGCGAGCACAGATACGCAGTATTTT. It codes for CASSEPRAGASTDTQYF.

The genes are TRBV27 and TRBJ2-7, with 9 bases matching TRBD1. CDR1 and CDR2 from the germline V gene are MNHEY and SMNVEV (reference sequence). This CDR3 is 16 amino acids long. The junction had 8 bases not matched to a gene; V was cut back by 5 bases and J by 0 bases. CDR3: CASSLGQGRSSYEQYF. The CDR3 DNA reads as TGTGCCAGCAGTCTGGGACAGGGAAGGAGCTCCTACGAGCAGTACTTC.

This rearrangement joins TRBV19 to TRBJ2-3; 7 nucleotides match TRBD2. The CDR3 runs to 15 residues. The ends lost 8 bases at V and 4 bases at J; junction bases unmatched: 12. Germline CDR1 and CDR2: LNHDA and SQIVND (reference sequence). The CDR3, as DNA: TGTGCCAGTTCGAGACTAGCAGGCGTGTCAGATACGCAGTATTTT. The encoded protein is CASSRLAGVSDTQYF.

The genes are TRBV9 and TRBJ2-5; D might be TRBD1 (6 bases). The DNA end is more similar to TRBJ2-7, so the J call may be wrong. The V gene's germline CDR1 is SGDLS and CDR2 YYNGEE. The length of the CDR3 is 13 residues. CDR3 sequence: CASSAGALDEQYF. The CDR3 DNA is TGTGCCAGCAGCGCAGGGGCGTTGGACGAGCAGTACTTC.

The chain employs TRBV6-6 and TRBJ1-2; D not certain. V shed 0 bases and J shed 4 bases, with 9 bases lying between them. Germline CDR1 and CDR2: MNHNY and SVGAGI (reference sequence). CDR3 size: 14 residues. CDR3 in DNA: TGTGCCAGCAGTTACTCGCCCCCCGGCTATGGCTACACCTTC. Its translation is CASSYSPPGYGYTF.

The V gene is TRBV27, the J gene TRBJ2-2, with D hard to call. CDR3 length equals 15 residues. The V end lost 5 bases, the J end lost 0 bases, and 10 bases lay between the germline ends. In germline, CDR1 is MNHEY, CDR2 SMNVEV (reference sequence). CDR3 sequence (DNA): TGTGCCAGCAGTCTGTTTAGCACGAACACCGGGGAGCTGTTTTTT. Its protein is CASSLFSTNTGELFF.

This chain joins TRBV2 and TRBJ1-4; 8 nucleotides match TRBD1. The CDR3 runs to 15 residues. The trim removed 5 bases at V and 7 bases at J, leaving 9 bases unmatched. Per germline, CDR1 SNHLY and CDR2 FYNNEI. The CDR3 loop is CASSPRTGRSEKLFF. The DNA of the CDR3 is TGTGCCAGCAGTCCAAGGACAGGGCGGAGTGAAAAACTGTTTTTT.

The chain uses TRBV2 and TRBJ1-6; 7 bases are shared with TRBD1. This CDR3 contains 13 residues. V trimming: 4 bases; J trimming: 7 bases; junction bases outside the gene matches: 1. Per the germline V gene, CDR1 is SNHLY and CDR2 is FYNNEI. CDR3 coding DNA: TGTGCCAGCAGTGGGGGACAGAATTCACCCCTCCACTTT. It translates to CASSGGQNSPLHF. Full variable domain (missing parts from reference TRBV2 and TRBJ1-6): EPEVTQTPSHQVTQMGQEVILRCVPISNHLYFYWYRQILGQKVEFLVSFYNNEISEKSEIFDDQFSVERPDGSNFTLKIRSTKLEDSAMYFCASSGGQNSPLHFGNGTRLTVT.

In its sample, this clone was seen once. Here the CDR3 reads CASSSSQRGEQYF. The CDR3 nucleotides read TGTGCCAGCAGTTCTTCTCAGCGGGGCGAGCAGTACTTC. The chain joins TRBV6-1 to TRBJ2-7, with 7 bases lining up with TRBD2. V shed 5 bases, J shed 6 bases, and the junction held 7 bases outside the gene matches. Per germline, CDR1 MNHNS and CDR2 SASEGT. There are 13 residues in the CDR3.

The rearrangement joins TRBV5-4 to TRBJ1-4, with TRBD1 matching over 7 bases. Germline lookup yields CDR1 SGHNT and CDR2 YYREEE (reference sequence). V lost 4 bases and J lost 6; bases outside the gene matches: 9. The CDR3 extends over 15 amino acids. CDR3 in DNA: TGTGCCAGCAGCATAGGGGGCGCAAGGGATGAAAAACTGTTTTTT. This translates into CASSIGGARDEKLFF.

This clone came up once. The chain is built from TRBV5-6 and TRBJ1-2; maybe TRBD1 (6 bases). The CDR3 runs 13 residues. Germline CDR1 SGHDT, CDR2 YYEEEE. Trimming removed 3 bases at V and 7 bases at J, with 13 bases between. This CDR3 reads CASSWGRAGGYTF. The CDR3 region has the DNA TGTGCCAGCAGCTGGGGGCGGGCTGGTGGCTACACCTTC.

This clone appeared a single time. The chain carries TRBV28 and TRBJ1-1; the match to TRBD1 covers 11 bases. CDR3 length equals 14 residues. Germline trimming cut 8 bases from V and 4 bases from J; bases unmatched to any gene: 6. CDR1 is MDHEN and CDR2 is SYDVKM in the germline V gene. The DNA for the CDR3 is TGTGCCAGCTGGCCCGGGACAGGGGGCACTGAAGCTTTCTTT. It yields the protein CASWPGTGGTEAFF.

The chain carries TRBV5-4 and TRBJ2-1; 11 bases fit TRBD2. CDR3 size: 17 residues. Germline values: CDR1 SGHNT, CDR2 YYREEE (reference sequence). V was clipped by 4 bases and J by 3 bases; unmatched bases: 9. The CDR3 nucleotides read TGTGCCAGCAGCGGGGGACTAGCGGAAACAGTCTACAATGAGCAGTTCTTC. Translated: CASSGGLAETVYNEQFF.

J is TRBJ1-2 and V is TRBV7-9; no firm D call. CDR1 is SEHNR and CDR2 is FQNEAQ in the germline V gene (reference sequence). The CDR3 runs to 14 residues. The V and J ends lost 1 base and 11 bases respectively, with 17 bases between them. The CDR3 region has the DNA TGTGCCAGCAGCTTAGGAGGGTTTGGGAGCGGATACACCTTC. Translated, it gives CASSLGGFGSGYTF.

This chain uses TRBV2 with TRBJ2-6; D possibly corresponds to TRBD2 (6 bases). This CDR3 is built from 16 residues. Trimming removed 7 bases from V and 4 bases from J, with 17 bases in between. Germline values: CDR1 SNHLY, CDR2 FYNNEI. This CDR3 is CASTPRAGQGANVLTF. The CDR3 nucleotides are TGTGCCAGCACCCCTCGGGCGGGGCAGGGGGCCAACGTCCTGACTTTC.

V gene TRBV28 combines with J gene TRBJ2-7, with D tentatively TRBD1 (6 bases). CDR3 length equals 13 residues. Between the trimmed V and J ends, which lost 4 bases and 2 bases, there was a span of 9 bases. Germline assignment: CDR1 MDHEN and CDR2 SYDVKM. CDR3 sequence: CASSSDRTYEQYF. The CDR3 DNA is TGTGCCAGCAGTTCCGACAGGACCTACGAGCAGTACTTC.

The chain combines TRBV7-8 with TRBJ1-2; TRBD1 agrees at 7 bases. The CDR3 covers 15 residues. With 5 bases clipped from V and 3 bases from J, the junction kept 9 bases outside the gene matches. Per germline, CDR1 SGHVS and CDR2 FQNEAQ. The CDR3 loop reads CASSISRGLDYGYTF. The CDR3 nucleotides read TGTGCCAGCAGCATTTCAAGGGGGCTGGACTATGGCTACACCTTC.

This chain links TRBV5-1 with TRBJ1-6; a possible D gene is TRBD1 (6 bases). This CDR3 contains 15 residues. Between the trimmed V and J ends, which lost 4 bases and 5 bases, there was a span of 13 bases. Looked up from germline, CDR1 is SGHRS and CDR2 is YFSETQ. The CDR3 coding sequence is TGCGCCAGCAGCACCCGGGACATAAATAATTCACCCCTCCACTTT. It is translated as CASSTRDINNSPLHF.

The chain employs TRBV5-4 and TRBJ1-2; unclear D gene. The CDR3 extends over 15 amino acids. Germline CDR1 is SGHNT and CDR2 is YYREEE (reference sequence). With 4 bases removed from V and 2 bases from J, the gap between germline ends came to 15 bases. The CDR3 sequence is CASSIDPTENYGYTF. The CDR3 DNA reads TGTGCCAGCAGCATAGACCCTACAGAGAACTATGGCTACACCTTC.

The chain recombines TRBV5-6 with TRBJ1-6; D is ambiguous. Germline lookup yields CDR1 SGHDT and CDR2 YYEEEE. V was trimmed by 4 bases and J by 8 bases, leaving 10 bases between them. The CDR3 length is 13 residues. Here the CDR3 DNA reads TGTGCCAGCAGCCCAACCACAGATTCACCCCTCCACTTT. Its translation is CASSPTTDSPLHF.

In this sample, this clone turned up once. CDR3 amino acids: CASTEAGSQETQYF. Here the CDR3 DNA reads TGTGCCAGCACTGAGGCGGGCAGCCAAGAGACCCAGTACTTC. The genes are TRBV28 and TRBJ2-5; TRBD2 is a possible D gene (5 bases). This CDR3 has 14 amino acids. Trimming took off 7 bases at V and 1 base at J, with 13 bases between the two ends. The germline CDR1 and CDR2 sequences are MDHEN and SYDVKM.

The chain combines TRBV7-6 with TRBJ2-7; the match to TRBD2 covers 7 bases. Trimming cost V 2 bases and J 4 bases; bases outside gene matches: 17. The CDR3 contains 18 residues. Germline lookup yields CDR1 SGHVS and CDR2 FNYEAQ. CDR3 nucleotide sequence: TGTGCCAGCAGCTTAACCAACCCCTCTAGCGGCCTAAGTTACGAGCAGTACTTC. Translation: CASSLTNPSSGLSYEQYF.

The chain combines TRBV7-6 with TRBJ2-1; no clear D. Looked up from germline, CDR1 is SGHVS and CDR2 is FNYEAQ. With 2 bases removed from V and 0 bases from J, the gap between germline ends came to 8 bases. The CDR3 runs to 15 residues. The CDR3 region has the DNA TGTGCCAGCAGCTTAAAACGGTCCTCCTACAATGAGCAGTTCTTC. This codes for CASSLKRSSYNEQFF.